These 21 T cell receptor beta chains were all obtained from the same sample, sequenced in a study of breast tumors, draining lymph nodes, adjacent tissues. TCRdb used MiXCR to reprocess the multiplex PCR reads, holding one entry per CDR3 protein. Of some 49,000 distinct CDR3 sequences in the sample, around 23% were seen once. The sample taken for sequencing was breast tumor tissue. All receptors derive from a female donor with breast cancer. Some clones in this sample may be carry-over from other donors' samples.

Notes on this clonotype: Just one base apart from a much larger clone, this may be a read error. This chain links TRBV5-5 with TRBJ1-3; no clear D. Germline CDR1 is SGHKS and CDR2 is YYEKEE (reference sequence). This CDR3 contains 14 residues. V was trimmed by 4 bases and J by 0 bases, leaving 8 bases between them. The CDR3 DNA reads as TGTGCCAGCAGCGCATGGGACTCTGGAAACACCATATATTTT. Its protein product is CASSAWDSGNTIYF. Full variable domain (outside the CDR3, taken from reference TRBV5-5 and TRBJ1-3): DAGVTQSPTHLIKTRGQQVTLRCSPISGHKSVSWYQQVLGQGPQFIFQYYEKEERGRGNFPDRFSARQFPNYSSELNVNALLLGDSALYLCASSAWDSGNTIYFGEGSWLTVV.

Note on this clonotype: This may be a read error, as it is one base from a much larger clone. The rearrangement joins TRBV5-6 to TRBJ1-2; D gene uncertain. This CDR3 spans 12 amino acids. The V gene's germline CDR1 is SGHDT and CDR2 YYEEEE. The DNA of the CDR3 is TGTGCCAGCAGCTTGCCTAACTATGACTACACCTTC. Its protein is CASSLPNYDYTF.

Turning to this clonotype: A read error is possible here, since a much larger clone lies one base away. V gene TRBV5-1 combines with J gene TRBJ2-1, with 14 bases fitting TRBD2. The CDR3 covers 17 residues. The germline V gene encodes CDR1 SGHRS and CDR2 YFSETQ. V gave up 4 bases and J gave up 9 bases; unmatched junction bases: 12. CDR3 loop: CASSRGTSGSFFSEQFF. The CDR3 coding sequence is TGCGCCAGCAGCCGGGGGACTAGCGGGAGTTTCTTTAGTGAGCAGTTCTTC.

Only a few counts were recorded for this clonotype. The chain joins TRBV3-1 to TRBJ2-1, with 8 bases lining up with TRBD2. Germline V gene data show CDR1 as LGHDT and CDR2 as YNNKEL (reference sequence). V lost 0 bases, J lost 1 base, and 2 bases stayed unmatched. There are 16 residues in the CDR3. CDR3 sequence (DNA): TGTGCCAGCAGCCAAGAACTAGCGGTTTCCTACAATGAGCAGTTCTTC. Translated, it gives CASSQELAVSYNEQFF.

In DNA, the CDR3 is TGCGCCAGCAGTGAACACAGCACTCCAAGCAACGAGCAGTACTTC. Protein sequence: CASSEHSTPSNEQYF. This chain joins TRBV10-2 and TRBJ2-7; D gene ambiguous. V lost 3 bases, J lost 5 bases, and 17 bases lay in between. The CDR3 runs 15 residues. Germline V lookup: CDR1 WSHSY, CDR2 SAAADI.

Details on this clonotype: A read error may account for a junction end that differs from germline. CDR3 protein: CASSDDSGVTGTQYF. As DNA, the CDR3 is TGTGCCAGCAGCGACGATAGCGGGGTCACAGGTACGCAGTATTTT. The chain carries TRBV5-4 and TRBJ2-3; 8 bases are a match to TRBD2. Germline-derived CDR1 and CDR2 are SGHNT and YYREEE (reference sequence). The CDR3 runs to 15 residues.

This chain joins TRBV5-4 and TRBJ2-7, with a possible D match to TRBD1 (6 bases). CDR3 length equals 12 residues. The germline V gene encodes CDR1 SGHNT and CDR2 YYREEE (reference sequence). Trimming removed 4 bases at V and 3 bases at J, with 8 bases between. Here the CDR3 reads CASSKDSYEQYF. CDR3 DNA sequence: TGTGCCAGCAGCAAGGACAGCTACGAGCAGTACTTC.

The chain links TRBV28 to TRBJ2-2; D unresolved. Per germline, CDR1 MDHEN and CDR2 SYDVKM. Trimming removed 1 base at V and 1 base at J, with 4 bases between. The CDR3 spans 14 residues. CDR3 sequence: CASSLLGNTGELFF. DNA for the CDR3: TGTGCCAGCAGTTTATTGGGGAACACCGGGGAGCTGTTTTTT.

In its sample, this clonotype was seen many times. The J gene is TRBJ1-5, the V gene TRBV4-1; tentatively, D is TRBD1 (5 bases). The CDR3 loop spans 14 amino acids. The germline gives CDR1 MGHRA, CDR2 YSYEKL. V lost 1 base to trimming and J lost 7 bases, with 11 bases between them. As DNA, the CDR3 is TGCGCCAGCAGCCAAGGGTTAGGGGTCCAGCCCCAGCATTTT. It codes for CASSQGLGVQPQHF.

Ten or more counts support this clonotype. The rearrangement joins TRBV9 to TRBJ2-7; perhaps TRBD2 as D (5 bases). Looked up from germline, CDR1 is SGDLS and CDR2 is YYNGEE. The length of the CDR3 is 14 residues. V shed 0 bases and J shed 1 base, with 8 bases lying between them. The CDR3 sequence is CASSVAAGSYEQYF. In DNA, the CDR3 is TGTGCCAGCAGCGTAGCGGCGGGTTCCTACGAGCAGTACTTC.

This chain uses TRBV5-1 with TRBJ2-7; 12 bases fit TRBD1. J was trimmed by 7 bases and V by 1 base; bases with no gene match: 6. The CDR3 has 15 amino acids. Germline V gene sequence: CDR1 SGHRS, CDR2 YFSETQ. The CDR3 nucleotides are TGCGCCAGCAGCTTGCGCGGGACAGGGGGCGGGGAGCAGTACTTC. As protein: CASSLRGTGGGEQYF.

Ten or more counts support this clonotype. This chain links TRBV30 with TRBJ1-2, with D uncertain. Germline loops: CDR1 GTSNPN, CDR2 SVGIG (reference sequence). CDR3 length equals 14 residues. V lost 1 base and J 3 bases, leaving 12 bases between the germline ends. The CDR3 nucleotides read TGTGCCTGGAGTGAGGTGGCGGGCTACTATGGCTACACCTTC. It codes for CAWSEVAGYYGYTF.

This clonotype has ten or more counts. This chain connects TRBV15 to TRBJ2-7, with D possibly matching TRBD2 (5 bases). V lost 3 bases to trimming and J lost 2 bases, with 14 bases between them. The CDR3 is 15 amino acids. Germline V lookup: CDR1 LNHNV, CDR2 YYDKDF (reference sequence). CDR3 protein: CATSRELVGAYEQYF. The DNA for the CDR3 is TGTGCCACCAGCAGGGAATTGGTGGGAGCCTACGAGCAGTACTTC. Full variable domain (remainder filled in from reference TRBV15 and TRBJ2-7): DAMVIQNPRYQVTQFGKPVTLSCSQTLNHNVMYWYQQKSSQAPKLLFHYYDKDFNNEADTPDNFQSRRPNTSFCFLDIRSPGLGDTAMYLCATSRELVGAYEQYFGPGTRLTVT.

This clonotype was observed at least ten times. This chain connects TRBV5-1 to TRBJ1-2, with D perhaps TRBD1 (5 bases). The CDR3 is made up of 14 amino acids. Germline CDR1 and CDR2: SGHRS and YFSETQ. Trimming cost V 3 bases and J 4 bases, with 13 bases left between them. The CDR3 DNA is TGCGCCAGCAGCTCGTCCGGGACTGGCTATGGCTACACCTTC. Translation: CASSSSGTGYGYTF.

This clonotype was recorded at least ten times. DNA for the CDR3: TGCGCCAGCAGCATAGACTCCCGCTCCTACAATGAGCAGTTCTTC. It translates to CASSIDSRSYNEQFF. V gene TRBV5-1 combines with J gene TRBJ2-1, with D unclear. Germline V CDR1 and CDR2: SGHRS, YFSETQ. The CDR3 is 15 amino acids. Between the trimmed V and J ends, which lost 4 bases and 0 bases, there was a span of 11 bases.

This clonotype was detected many times. The chain joins TRBV9 to TRBJ1-6; D is perhaps TRBD1 (5 bases). CDR3 length equals 16 residues. V was pared by 0 bases and J by 6 bases, with 13 bases between. Germline V gene sequence: CDR1 SGDLS, CDR2 YYNGEE. CDR3 amino acids: CASSVDHLRGNSPLHF. The CDR3 DNA is TGTGCCAGCAGCGTAGACCACCTGAGGGGTAATTCACCCCTCCACTTT. Full variable domain (missing parts from reference TRBV9 and TRBJ1-6): DSGVTQTPKHLITATGQRVTLRCSPRSGDLSVYWYQQSLDQGLQFLIQYYNGEERAKGNILERFSAQQFPDLHSELNLSSLELGDSALYFCASSVDHLRGNSPLHFGNGTRLTVT.

Regarding this clonotype: A read error is possible here, since a much larger clone lies one base away. The chain uses TRBV28 and TRBJ1-3; no firm D call. The germline CDR1 and CDR2 sequences are MDHEN and SYDVKM. The CDR3 is 16 residues long. CDR3 DNA sequence: TGTGCCGGCAGTTTCCTCGGGCTTCACTCTGGAAACACCATATATTTT. It yields the protein CAGSFLGLHSGNTIYF.

This clonotype has just a few counts. J is TRBJ1-3 and V is TRBV28; TRBD1 might be the D (5 bases). The germline V gene has CDR1 MDHEN and CDR2 SYDVKM. Trimming took off 4 bases at V and 0 bases at J, with 13 bases between the two ends. The CDR3 totals 16 residues. CDR3 amino acids: CASSSPRDFSGNTIYF. The CDR3 DNA reads TGTGCCAGCAGTTCTCCCCGGGACTTCTCTGGAAACACCATATATTTT.

This clonotype has a handful of counts. The chain employs TRBV28 and TRBJ2-6; D remains ambiguous. Germline V CDR1 and CDR2: MDHEN, SYDVKM. Trimming removed 5 bases from V and 0 bases from J, with 17 bases in between. The CDR3 consists of 18 residues. The CDR3 DNA reads as TGTGCCAGCAGTCCCGACATGGGCCACACCTCTGGGGCCAACGTCCTGACTTTC. This sequence encodes CASSPDMGHTSGANVLTF.

The chain combines TRBV2 with TRBJ2-3, with 8 bases matching TRBD2. This CDR3 has 16 residues. The V gene end was trimmed by 2 bases and the J gene end by 6 bases; junction bases not matched to a gene: 10. The germline V gene encodes CDR1 SNHLY and CDR2 FYNNEI. The CDR3 DNA follows: TGTGCCAGCAGTGAACCTCGTGCGGGAGGTTATGATACGCAGTATTTT. It yields the protein CASSEPRAGGYDTQYF. Together with reference TRBV2 and TRBJ2-3, the CDR3 gives the full variable domain: EPEVTQTPSHQVTQMGQEVILRCVPISNHLYFYWYRQILGQKVEFLVSFYNNEISEKSEIFDDQFSVERPDGSNFTLKIRSTKLEDSAMYFCASSEPRAGGYDTQYFGPGTRLTVL.

This clonotype was recorded at least ten times. Written as DNA, the CDR3 is TGTGCCAGTAGTATCCCCCGAGGGGGGCGAGGCTACACCTTC. Its translation: CASSIPRGGRGYTF. This sequence joins TRBV19 and TRBJ1-2; a weak D match, TRBD1 (6 bases). This CDR3 spans 14 amino acids. The V and J ends lost 3 bases and 8 bases respectively, with 16 bases between them. The germline gives CDR1 LNHDA, CDR2 SQIVND (reference sequence).